This entry lists 31 T cell receptor beta chains sequenced from one sample in a study of cytomegalovirus exposure and HLA in healthy donors. PCR employed 60 Vbeta and 13 Jbeta primers. Data came from immunoSEQ multiplex PCR; TCRdb stores just in-frame clones and leaves some out. The top ten hold less than 3% of the sample, which has 160,000 or so clones, around 72% seen once. The specimen was PBMCs. Receptor source: a female donor in good health and CMV-seronegative.

This rearrangement joins TRBV4-3 to TRBJ2-3, with TRBD2 as a possible D gene (7 bases). The V end was cut by 1 base, the J end by 1 base, with 12 bases between. Looked up from germline, CDR1 is LGHNA and CDR2 is YSLEER. The CDR3 loop spans 16 amino acids. This CDR3 reads CASSQVRGGGTDTQYF. CDR3 nucleotides: TGCGCCAGCAGCCAAGTTCGAGGGGGGGGCACAGATACGCAGTATTTT.

The rearrangement joins TRBV4-3 to TRBJ2-2; weak D call: TRBD1 (6 bases). The CDR3 is 16 residues long. CDR1 LGHNA and CDR2 YSLEER come from the germline V gene. V was trimmed by 4 bases and J by 6 bases, leaving 18 bases between them. CDR3 in DNA: TGCGCCAGCAGCCCGACTCCAGGGGATGGGGCCGGGGAGCTGTTTTTT. Encoded protein: CASSPTPGDGAGELFF.

V and J are TRBV27 and TRBJ2-2; D may be TRBD1 (6 bases). This CDR3 is built from 16 residues. Germline V lookup: CDR1 MNHEY, CDR2 SMNVEV (reference sequence). Trimming took off 2 bases at V and 2 bases at J, with 12 bases between the two ends. The CDR3 spells CASSLLGALNTGELFF. CDR3 bases: TGTGCCAGCAGTTTACTGGGGGCCCTAAACACCGGGGAGCTGTTTTTT.

This clone appeared a few times. The genes are TRBV14 and TRBJ1-5; D not certain. In germline, CDR1 is SGHDN, CDR2 FVKESK. The CDR3 runs 13 residues. The V end was cut by 0 bases, the J end by 7 bases, with 7 bases between. The CDR3 spells CASSQDWRQPQHF. The CDR3 region has the DNA TGTGCCAGCAGCCAAGATTGGCGGCAGCCCCAGCATTTT. Full variable domain (rest looked up from reference TRBV14 and TRBJ1-5): EAGVTQFPSHSVIEKGQTVTLRCDPISGHDNLYWYRRVMGKEIKFLLHFVKESKQDESGMPNNRFLAERTGGTYSTLKVQPAELEDSGVYFCASSQDWRQPQHFGDGTRLSIL.

Here the CDR3 reads CASSQGPEGYGYTF. The CDR3 bases are TGCGCCAGCAGCCAAGGTCCTGAGGGCTATGGCTACACCTTC. The chain has TRBV4-3 and TRBJ1-2; D unresolved. V was shortened by 1 base and J by 4 bases, with 10 bases between the two germline ends. The CDR3 contains 14 residues. Germline V CDR1 and CDR2: LGHNA, YSLEER.

The rearrangement uses TRBV7-9 and TRBJ2-7; D possibly corresponds to TRBD2 (7 bases). The CDR3 is 14 residues long. V was trimmed by 1 base and J by 7 bases, leaving 14 bases between them. The germline V gene has CDR1 SEHNR and CDR2 FQNEAQ (reference sequence). CDR3 bases: TGTGCCAGCAGCTTAGGGGAGGGGGGCCTGGAGCAGTACTTC. Encoded protein: CASSLGEGGLEQYF.

This clone was observed a single time. V and J are TRBV5-8 and TRBJ2-7; D is undetermined. V was pared by 1 base and J by 0 bases, with 8 bases between. The CDR3 spans 14 residues. CDR1 and CDR2 from the germline V gene are SGHTS and YDEGEE. The CDR3 DNA sequence: TGTGCCAGCAGCTTGCCCCCCAGCTCCTACGAGCAGTACTTC. This codes for CASSLPPSSYEQYF.

The chain combines TRBV29-1 with TRBJ2-6, with TRBD2 as a possible D gene (7 bases). The CDR3 extends over 17 amino acids. Germline V CDR1 and CDR2: SQVTM, ANQGSEA. V gave up 3 bases and J gave up 0 bases, with 15 bases separating them. The CDR3 here is CSVDVNREGSGANVLTF. The CDR3 nucleotides read TGCAGCGTTGACGTAAACAGGGAGGGCTCTGGGGCCAACGTCCTGACTTTC.

The chain employs TRBV28 and TRBJ2-1; TRBD1 agrees at 12 bases. In germline, CDR1 is MDHEN, CDR2 SYDVKM. This CDR3 region has 17 residues. V gave up 1 base and J gave up 7 bases; unmatched junction bases: 8. CDR3 nucleotide sequence: TGTGCCAGCAGTTTATCGGGACAGGGGGCTAGGCAGAATGAGCAGTTCTTC. It is translated as CASSLSGQGARQNEQFF. The full variable domain, in which reference TRBV28 and TRBJ2-1 provide the parts outside the CDR3, is DVKVTQSSRYLVKRTGEKVFLECVQDMDHENMFWYRQDPGLGLRLIYFSYDVKMKEKGDIPEGYSVSREKKERFSLILESASTNQTSMYLCASSLSGQGARQNEQFFGPGTRLTVL.

The V call is TRBV5-6, the J call TRBJ1-2; 8 bases are a match to TRBD1. This CDR3 contains 15 residues. V lost 6 bases to trimming and J lost 4 bases; unmatched junction nucleotides: 11. Per the germline V gene, CDR1 is SGHDT and CDR2 is YYEEEE. The DNA for the CDR3 is TGTGCCAGCACCCCGGGGTGGGACAGGTTCTATGGCTACACCTTC. Translation gives CASTPGWDRFYGYTF. Based on the CDR3 plus reference TRBV5-6 and TRBJ1-2, the full variable domain is DAGVTQSPTHLIKTRGQQVTLRCSPKSGHDTVSWYQQALGQGPQFIFQYYEEEERQRGNFPDRFSGHQFPNYSSELNVNALLLGDSALYLCASTPGWDRFYGYTFGSGTRLTVV.

V and J are TRBV27 and TRBJ2-5; 8 nucleotides agree with TRBD1. With 2 bases clipped from V and 5 bases from J, the junction kept 7 bases outside the gene matches. The CDR3 length is 15 residues. CDR1 and CDR2 (germline): MNHEY, SMNVEV (reference sequence). CDR3 DNA: TGTGCCAGCAGTTTAATAGGACAGGGACGCGAGACCCAGTACTTC. This codes for CASSLIGQGRETQYF.

This clone was counted a single time. CDR3 nucleotide sequence: TGTGCCAGCAGCGGAGGACTGTCTATTGGAAACACCATATATTTT. The encoded protein is CASSGGLSIGNTIYF. The chain uses TRBV7-9 and TRBJ1-3; unclear D gene. Germline lookup yields CDR1 SEHNR and CDR2 FQNEAQ (reference sequence). The CDR3 spans 15 residues. Deletions cut 5 bases from V and 3 bases from J, with 14 bases between.

This clone was counted once. V and J are TRBV19 and TRBJ1-4; the match to TRBD1 covers 9 bases. V trimming: 8 bases; J trimming: 5 bases; junction bases outside the gene matches: 12. Germline CDR1 and CDR2: LNHDA and SQIVND (reference sequence). The CDR3 length is 16 residues. CDR3 DNA: TGTGCCAGTCATTCCGGGACAGGGACTATAAATGAAAAACTGTTTTTT. As protein: CASHSGTGTINEKLFF.

This clone was counted only a few times. The rearrangement links TRBV7-3 to TRBJ2-7; D possibly corresponds to TRBD2 (5 bases). The CDR3 contains 15 residues. V shed 1 base and J shed 0 bases, with 10 bases lying between them. Germline V gives CDR1 SGHTA, CDR2 FQGTGA. CDR3 DNA: TGTGCCAGCAGCTTAAGTCTGGGGAGCTCCTACGAGCAGTACTTC. This gives the protein CASSLSLGSSYEQYF.

The chain has TRBV6-5 and TRBJ2-7, with 11 bases that match TRBD1. Germline CDR1 is MNHEY and CDR2 is SVGAGI. V trimming: 6 bases; J trimming: 3 bases; junction bases outside the gene matches: 7. The CDR3 sequence is 15 residues long. The CDR3 bases are TGTGCCAGCAGCCCATCCGGGACAGGGGGCTACGAGCAGTACTTC. Amino acid sequence: CASSPSGTGGYEQYF.

The CDR3: CASSYRVTGELFF. The CDR3 nucleotides read TGTGCCAGCAGTTACCGAGTGACCGGGGAGCTGTTTTTT. The rearrangement joins TRBV6-5 to TRBJ2-2; unclear D gene. Per germline, CDR1 MNHEY and CDR2 SVGAGI. The CDR3 sequence is 13 residues long. Trimming shortened V by 2 bases and J by 5 bases, and 6 bases separated the two germline ends.

The rearrangement uses TRBV4-3 and TRBJ2-5; possible D gene TRBD1, 5 bases. The ends were cut back, 3 bases at V and 0 bases at J, with 8 bases in the middle. Germline CDR1 reads LGHNA; CDR2 reads YSLEER. CDR3 length: 14 residues. The CDR3 is CASSHDSNQETQYF. CDR3 sequence (DNA): TGCGCCAGCAGCCACGACAGCAACCAAGAGACCCAGTACTTC.

The rearrangement links TRBV4-2 to TRBJ1-1, with 9 positions matching TRBD1. CDR1 is LGHNA, CDR2 YNFKEQ, per germline. Trimming at V came to 3 bases and at J to 0 bases, leaving 5 bases not matched to a gene. CDR3 length: 16 amino acids. CDR3 bases: TGTGCCAGCAGCCATGGGACAGGGCCCTTGAACACTGAAGCTTTCTTT. Translating gives CASSHGTGPLNTEAFF.

The chain joins TRBV9 to TRBJ2-5; 8 bases map to TRBD2. The DNA matches TRBJ2-7 better at its end, which makes the J call doubtful. There are 15 residues in the CDR3. Looked up from germline, CDR1 is SGDLS and CDR2 is YYNGEE. The CDR3 DNA reads as TGTGCCAGCACCGGCGGGCCAGCGGGAGCCTACGAGCAGTACTTC. It is translated as CASTGGPAGAYEQYF.

This chain connects TRBV23-1 to TRBJ2-5; tentative D call: TRBD1 (5 bases). TRBV23-1 is sorted into the ORF group, with uncertain function. The CDR3 is 16 residues long. V was clipped by 0 bases and J by 3 bases, with 14 bases between them. The CDR3 region has the DNA TGCGCCAGCAGTCAATCGGACACATTACCCAAAGAGACCCAGTACTTC. Amino acids: CASSQSDTLPKETQYF.

This clone was found a few times. The rearrangement joins TRBV7-9 to TRBJ2-7; 12 positions agree with TRBD2. Germline V CDR1 and CDR2: SEHNR, FQNEAQ (reference sequence). Losses at the gene ends were 3 bases for V and 2 bases for J; bases not matched to a gene: 2. The CDR3 runs 15 residues. Here the CDR3 DNA reads TGTGCCAGCAGCTTTGCTAGCGGGGGGGCCTACGAGCAGTACTTC. This codes for CASSFASGGAYEQYF. Full variable domain (remainder filled in from reference TRBV7-9 and TRBJ2-7): DTGVSQNPRHKITKRGQNVTFRCDPISEHNRLYWYRQTLGQGPEFLTYFQNEAQLEKSRLLSDRFSAERPKGSFSTLEIQRTEQGDSAMYLCASSFASGGAYEQYFGPGTRLTVT.

This clone was observed a few times. The V call is TRBV4-3, the J call TRBJ1-1; a weak D match, TRBD1 (5 bases). The CDR3 extends over 15 amino acids. CDR1 LGHNA and CDR2 YSLEER come from the germline V gene. Between the trimmed V and J ends, which lost 2 bases and 0 bases, there was a span of 10 bases. CDR3 nucleotide sequence: TGCGCCAGCAGCCAACGGACACGATTGAACACTGAAGCTTTCTTT. It encodes CASSQRTRLNTEAFF.

This clone was observed once. The chain joins TRBV11-2 to TRBJ2-3; TRBD2 might be the D (5 bases). V was cut by 2 bases and J by 7 bases, with 19 bases left in between. Germline assignment: CDR1 SGHAT and CDR2 FQNNGV. The CDR3 spans 16 residues. CDR3 DNA: TGTGCCAGCAGCTTAAGCCTAGGAGGAACCCCCCATACGCAGTATTTT. Translation gives CASSLSLGGTPHTQYF.

The rearrangement joins TRBV29-1 to TRBJ1-3; the match to TRBD1 covers 7 bases. Germline-derived CDR1 and CDR2 are SQVTM and ANQGSEA. The CDR3 length is 13 residues. J gave up 6 bases and V 6 bases, and 8 bases lay outside the gene matches. The CDR3: CSVVGQLVNTIYF. The CDR3 DNA is TGCAGCGTCGTGGGACAGTTAGTAAACACCATATATTTT.

The chain joins TRBV29-1 to TRBJ2-3; 8 nucleotides agree with TRBD2. Germline V gene data show CDR1 as SQVTM and CDR2 as ANQGSEA. The CDR3 sequence is 13 residues long. V shed 6 bases and J 0 bases; nucleotides not matched to a gene: 2. The CDR3: CSVLAVSTDTQYF. CDR3 sequence (DNA): TGCAGCGTACTAGCGGTGAGCACAGATACGCAGTATTTT.

J is TRBJ2-3 and V is TRBV4-2; 9 positions agree with TRBD1. CDR1 LGHNA and CDR2 YNFKEQ come from the germline V gene. The junction had 6 bases not matched to a gene; V was cut back by 0 bases and J by 2 bases. CDR3 length: 17 amino acids. The CDR3 loop reads CASSQDPGQGTTDTQYF. The CDR3 nucleotides are TGTGCCAGCAGCCAAGATCCAGGACAGGGGACCACAGATACGCAGTATTTT.

J is TRBJ2-1 and V is TRBV7-9, with 8 bases matching TRBD2. With 1 base clipped from V and 6 bases from J, the junction kept 5 bases outside the gene matches. The CDR3 extends over 15 amino acids. Germline values: CDR1 SEHNR, CDR2 FQNEAQ (reference sequence). The CDR3 region has the DNA TGTGCCAGCAGCTTAGAGCTTACTAGCGGCAATGAGCAGTTCTTC. Protein product: CASSLELTSGNEQFF.

The V gene is TRBV4-1, the J gene TRBJ2-7; 9 bases match TRBD2. CDR1 is MGHRA and CDR2 is YSYEKL in the germline V gene. Trimming cost V 4 bases and J 4 bases; bases outside gene matches: 8. The length of the CDR3 is 15 residues. CDR3 DNA: TGCGCCAGCAGCCCCCAGCGGGGGGCCACATACGAGCAGTACTTC. Protein sequence: CASSPQRGATYEQYF.

The V call is TRBV5-1, the J call TRBJ2-1, with 9 bases lining up with TRBD2. The germline gives CDR1 SGHRS, CDR2 YFSETQ. J was trimmed by 2 bases and V by 4 bases; bases with no gene match: 10. The CDR3 length is 17 residues. As DNA, the CDR3 is TGCGCCAGCAGCCCCGGTAGCGGGAGTGGGGCCTACAATGAGCAGTTCTTC. Its translation: CASSPGSGSGAYNEQFF.

This chain connects TRBV18 to TRBJ1-6, with TRBD1 matching over 8 bases. Looked up from germline, CDR1 is KGHSH and CDR2 is LQKENI. With V trimmed by 2 bases and J by 8 bases, 5 bases remained unmatched. The CDR3 has 15 residues. For the CDR3, the DNA is TGTGCCAGCTCACCAATGAACAGGGGGGATTCACCCCTCCACTTT. Its translation: CASSPMNRGDSPLHF. Full variable domain (missing parts from reference TRBV18 and TRBJ1-6): NAGVMQNPRHLVRRRGQEARLRCSPMKGHSHVYWYRQLPEEGLKFMVYLQKENIIDESGMPKERFSAEFPKEGPSILRIQQVVRGDSAAYFCASSPMNRGDSPLHFGNGTRLTVT.

This chain connects TRBV5-4 to TRBJ2-5; D gene unclear. V lost 3 bases to trimming and J lost 3 bases, with 12 bases between them. The CDR3 covers 14 residues. Germline V CDR1 and CDR2: SGHNT, YYREEE (reference sequence). Written as DNA, the CDR3 is TGTGCCAGCAGCTCCGGCGGTAGCAAAGAGACCCAGTACTTC. The encoded protein is CASSSGGSKETQYF.